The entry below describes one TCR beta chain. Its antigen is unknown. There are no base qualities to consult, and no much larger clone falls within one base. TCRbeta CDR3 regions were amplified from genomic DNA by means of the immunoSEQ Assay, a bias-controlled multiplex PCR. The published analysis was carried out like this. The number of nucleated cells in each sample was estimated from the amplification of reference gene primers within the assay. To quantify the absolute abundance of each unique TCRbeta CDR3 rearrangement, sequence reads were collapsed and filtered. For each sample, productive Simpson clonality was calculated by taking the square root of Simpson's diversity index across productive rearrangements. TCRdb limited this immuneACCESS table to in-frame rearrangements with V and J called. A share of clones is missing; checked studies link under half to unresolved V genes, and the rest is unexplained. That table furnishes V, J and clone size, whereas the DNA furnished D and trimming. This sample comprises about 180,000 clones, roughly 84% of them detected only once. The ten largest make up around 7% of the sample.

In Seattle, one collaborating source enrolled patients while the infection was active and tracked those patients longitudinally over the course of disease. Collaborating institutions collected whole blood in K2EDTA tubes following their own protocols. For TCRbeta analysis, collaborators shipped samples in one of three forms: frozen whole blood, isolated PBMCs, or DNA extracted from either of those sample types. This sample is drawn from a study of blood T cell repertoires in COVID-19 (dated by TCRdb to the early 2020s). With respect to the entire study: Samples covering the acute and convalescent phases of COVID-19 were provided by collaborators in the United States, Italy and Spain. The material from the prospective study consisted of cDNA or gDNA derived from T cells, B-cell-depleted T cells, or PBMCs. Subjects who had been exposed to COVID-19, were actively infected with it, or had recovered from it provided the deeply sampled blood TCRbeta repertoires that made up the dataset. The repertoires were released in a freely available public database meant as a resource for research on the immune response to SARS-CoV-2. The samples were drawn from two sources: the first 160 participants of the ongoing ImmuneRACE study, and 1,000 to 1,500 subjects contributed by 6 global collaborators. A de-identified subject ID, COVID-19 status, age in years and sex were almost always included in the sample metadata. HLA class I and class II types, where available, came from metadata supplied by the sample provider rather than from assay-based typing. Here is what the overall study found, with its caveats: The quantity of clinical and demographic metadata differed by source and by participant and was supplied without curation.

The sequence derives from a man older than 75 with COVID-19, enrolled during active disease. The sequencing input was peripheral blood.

The CDR3 loop reads CASSSSRNYGYTF. The nucleotides read TGTGCCAGCAGTTCGAGTAGAAACTATGGCTACACCTTC. The chain joins TRBV28 to TRBJ1-2; too little of a D gene remains to name it. The CDR3 runs 13 amino acids, cysteine and phenylalanine included. Only the CDR3 DNA is retained, 39 bases long and in frame from the first base. V is pared back by 4 bases and J by 2 bases, with 8 bases lying between the germline termini. CDR1 and CDR2 were assigned from the germline V gene as MDHEN and SYDVKM.